The 13 T cell receptor beta chains below come from one sample, sequenced in a study of response to subunit inactivated influenza vaccine. MiXCR was run by TCRdb on the RT-PCR reads, yielding one entry per CDR3 protein. The sample lists some 570,000 distinct CDR3 sequences; 10% to 12% were seen once. The data were also submitted as part of a second study, on T cells expressing NK-cell markers. As that study records: Scientists made TCR beta cDNA using 5'RACE template switching with UMIs.

Sequences were derived from PBMCs from blood, sampled on the day of vaccination. The receptor set was obtained from a man aged 45 to 65 who received an inactivated influenza vaccine.

This clonotype came up many times. The chain joins TRBV7-9 to TRBJ2-5, with a possible D match to TRBD2 (5 bases). The germline gives CDR1 SEHNR, CDR2 FQNEAQ (reference sequence). V was trimmed by 3 bases and J by 5 bases, leaving 13 bases between them. This CDR3 contains 14 residues. CDR3 nucleotides: TGTGCCAGCAGCTTTGACATTAGAGGGGAGACCCAGTACTTC. Translating it yields CASSFDIRGETQYF.

Ten or more counts support this clonotype. The rearrangement links TRBV20-1 to TRBJ2-3; D uncertain. The germline V gene encodes CDR1 DFQATT and CDR2 SNEGSKA (reference sequence). With 1 base removed from V and 4 bases from J, the gap between germline ends came to 12 bases. This CDR3 is built from 14 residues. CDR3 nucleotides: TGCAGTGCTAGAGTCGACCGTGGCGCAGATACGCAGTATTTT. It is translated as CSARVDRGADTQYF.

J is TRBJ2-2 and V is TRBV15; 11 bases agree with TRBD1. This CDR3 comprises 15 residues. V shed 5 bases, J shed 2 bases, and the junction held 1 base outside the gene matches. The germline V gene encodes CDR1 LNHNV and CDR2 YYDKDF (reference sequence). CDR3 nucleotide sequence: TGTGCCACCAGCCGGACAGGGGGCAACACCGGGGAGCTGTTTTTT. This translates into CATSRTGGNTGELFF.

The gene calls are TRBV20-1 and TRBJ2-3, with TRBD2 identical over 8 bases. V lost 6 bases and J lost 3; bases outside the gene matches: 5. The germline V gene has CDR1 DFQATT and CDR2 SNEGSKA (reference sequence). The CDR3 length is 13 residues. The CDR3 sequence: CSAGTSPTDTQYF. CDR3 nucleotides: TGCAGTGCCGGGACTAGTCCTACAGATACGCAGTATTTT.

The chain carries TRBV28 and TRBJ2-7; the D gene is possibly TRBD1 (5 bases). Germline V gene sequence: CDR1 MDHEN, CDR2 SYDVKM. This CDR3 is 15 amino acids long. V lost 1 base and J lost 7, with 17 bases in between. CDR3 sequence: CASSLSPTGLLEQYF. Written as DNA, the CDR3 is TGTGCCAGCAGTTTATCCCCTACAGGTTTACTGGAGCAGTACTTC.

The table lists this clonotype with a few counts. J is TRBJ2-7 and V is TRBV7-2, with TRBD2 as a possible D gene (6 bases). CDR1 is SGHTA, CDR2 FQGNSA, per germline. V was cut by 2 bases and J by 9 bases, with 8 bases left in between. The CDR3 has 11 residues. The CDR3 DNA sequence: TGTGCCAGCAGCTTAAATAGCGGGCAGTACTTC. It encodes CASSLNSGQYF.

This clonotype has only a few counts. The rearrangement links TRBV28 to TRBJ2-7; D gene ambiguous. The CDR3 has 13 residues. Germline CDR1 and CDR2: MDHEN and SYDVKM. The germline V and J ends were trimmed by 6 bases and 7 bases, with 16 bases remaining between them. CDR3 protein: CASRANLAREQYF. CDR3 nucleotides: TGTGCCAGCAGAGCCAATCTGGCGCGGGAGCAGTACTTC.

The gene calls are TRBV7-2 and TRBJ2-7; D gene unclear. The V and J ends lost 5 bases and 4 bases respectively, with 15 bases between them. CDR3 size: 14 residues. Germline CDR1 SGHTA, CDR2 FQGNSA. The CDR3 coding sequence is TGTGCCAGCAGCGTAGATAGGTGGTCGTACGAGCAGTACTTC. Protein sequence: CASSVDRWSYEQYF.

In its sample, this clonotype was seen a few times. The chain couples TRBV21-1 to TRBJ2-3; the table's D call, TRBD2, was not checked against the DNA. TRBV21-1 is classified as a pseudogene. This CDR3 has 14 amino acids. The CDR3 DNA reads TGTGCCAGCAGCCCCAGCGGGGATCCAGATACGCAGTATTTT. Its protein is CASSPSGDPDTQYF.

This clonotype has a handful of counts. V gene TRBV24-1 combines with J gene TRBJ2-2; D may be TRBD1 (5 bases). The CDR3 spans 14 residues. CDR1 is KGHDR and CDR2 is SFDVKD in the germline V gene. The V end lost 1 base, the J end lost 5 bases, and 7 bases lay between the germline ends. This CDR3 is CATSDFKGTGELFF. The CDR3 nucleotides read TGTGCCACCAGTGATTTTAAGGGGACCGGGGAGCTGTTTTTT.

In this sample, this clonotype turned up many times. The chain has TRBV20-1 and TRBJ2-7; 7 bases agree with TRBD2. V shed 6 bases, J shed 2 bases, and the junction held 7 bases outside the gene matches. The CDR3 runs to 13 residues. The germline gives CDR1 DFQATT, CDR2 SNEGSKA (reference sequence). CDR3 sequence (DNA): TGCAGTGCCTCAGCGGGACCCACCTACGAGCAGTACTTC. Its protein product is CSASAGPTYEQYF.

The genes are TRBV12-3 or TRBV12-4 and TRBJ2-3, with D possibly matching TRBD1 (6 bases). This CDR3 spans 14 amino acids. The CDR3 here is CVSNQGPYADTQYF. The CDR3 DNA follows: TGTGTCTCCAACCAGGGGCCGTATGCGGATACGCAGTATTTT.

The chain uses TRBV7-9 and TRBJ2-4; 7 positions agree with TRBD1. The trim removed 5 bases at V and 1 base at J, leaving 11 bases unmatched. This CDR3 is 17 amino acids long. Germline loops: CDR1 SEHNR, CDR2 FQNEAQ (reference sequence). The CDR3 here is CASSTRTTGIAKNIQYF. CDR3 nucleotides: TGTGCCAGCAGCACACGCACGACAGGGATCGCCAAAAACATTCAGTACTTC.